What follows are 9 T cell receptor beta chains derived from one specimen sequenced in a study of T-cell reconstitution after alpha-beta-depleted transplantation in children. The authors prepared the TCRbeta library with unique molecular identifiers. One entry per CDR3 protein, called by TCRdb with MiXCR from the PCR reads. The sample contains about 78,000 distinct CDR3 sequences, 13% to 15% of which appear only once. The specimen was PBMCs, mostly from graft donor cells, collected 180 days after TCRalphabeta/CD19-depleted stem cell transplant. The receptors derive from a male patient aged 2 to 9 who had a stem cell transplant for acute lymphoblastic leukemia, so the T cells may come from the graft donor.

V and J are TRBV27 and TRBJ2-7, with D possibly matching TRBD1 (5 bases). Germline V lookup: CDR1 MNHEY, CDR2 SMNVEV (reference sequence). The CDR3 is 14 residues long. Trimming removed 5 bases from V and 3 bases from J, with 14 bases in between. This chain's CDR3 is CASSASRRGYEQYF. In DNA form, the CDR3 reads TGTGCCAGCAGTGCCTCCAGAAGGGGCTACGAGCAGTACTTC.

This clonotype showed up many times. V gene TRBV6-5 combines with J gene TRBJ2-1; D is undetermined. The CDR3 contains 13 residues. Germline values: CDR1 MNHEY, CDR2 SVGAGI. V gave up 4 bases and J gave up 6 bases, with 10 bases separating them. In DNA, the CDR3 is TGTGCCAGCAGTTTCGGACGGCGCAATGAGCAGTTCTTC. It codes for CASSFGRRNEQFF.

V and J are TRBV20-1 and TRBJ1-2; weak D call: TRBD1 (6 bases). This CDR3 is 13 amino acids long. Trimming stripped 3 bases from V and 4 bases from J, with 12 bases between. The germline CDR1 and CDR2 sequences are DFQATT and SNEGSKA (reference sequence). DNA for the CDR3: TGCAGTGCTAGCCCAGGGACAAGCTATGGCTACACCTTC. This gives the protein CSASPGTSYGYTF.

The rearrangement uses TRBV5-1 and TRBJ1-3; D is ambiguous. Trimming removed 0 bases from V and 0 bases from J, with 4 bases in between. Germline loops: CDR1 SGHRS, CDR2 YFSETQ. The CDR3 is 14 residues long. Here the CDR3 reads CASSLEGSGNTIYF. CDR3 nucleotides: TGCGCCAGCAGCTTGGAGGGCTCTGGAAACACCATATATTTT.

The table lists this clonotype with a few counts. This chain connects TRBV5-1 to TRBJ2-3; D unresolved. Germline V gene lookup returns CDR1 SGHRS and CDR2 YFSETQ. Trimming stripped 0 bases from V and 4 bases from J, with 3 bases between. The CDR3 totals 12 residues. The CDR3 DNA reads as TGCGCCAGCAGCTTGGAAGCAGATACGCAGTATTTT. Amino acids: CASSLEADTQYF.

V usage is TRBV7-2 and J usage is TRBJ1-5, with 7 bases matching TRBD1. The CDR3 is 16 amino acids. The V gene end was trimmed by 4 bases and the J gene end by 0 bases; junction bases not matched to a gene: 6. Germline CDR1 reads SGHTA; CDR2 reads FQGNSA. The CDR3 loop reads CASSYWTGPSNQPQHF. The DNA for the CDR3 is TGTGCCAGCAGCTACTGGACAGGCCCTAGCAATCAGCCCCAGCATTTT. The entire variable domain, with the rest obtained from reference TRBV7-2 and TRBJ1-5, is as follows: GAGVSQSPSNKVTEKGKDVELRCDPISGHTALYWYRQSLGQGLEFLIYFQGNSAPDKSGLPSDRFSAERTGGSVSTLTIQRTQQEDSAVYLCASSYWTGPSNQPQHFGDGTRLSIL.

For the CDR3, the DNA is TGTGCCAGCAGTTCCGCCGGACTAGCGGGAGAGACCCAGTACTTC. This codes for CASSSAGLAGETQYF. The genes are TRBV11-3 and TRBJ2-5, with 11 bases that match TRBD2. The CDR3 is 15 residues long. CDR1 is SGHNT, CDR2 YENEEA, per germline. The V segment lost 6 bases and the J segment 4 bases; nucleotides outside the gene matches: 7.

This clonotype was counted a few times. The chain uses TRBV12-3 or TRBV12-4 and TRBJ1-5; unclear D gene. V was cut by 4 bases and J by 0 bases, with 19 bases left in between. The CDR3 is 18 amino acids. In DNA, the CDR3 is TGTGCCAGCAGTTGGCAAAGCCCCCGCCCGTATAGCAATCAGCCCCAGCATTTT. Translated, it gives CASSWQSPRPYSNQPQHF.

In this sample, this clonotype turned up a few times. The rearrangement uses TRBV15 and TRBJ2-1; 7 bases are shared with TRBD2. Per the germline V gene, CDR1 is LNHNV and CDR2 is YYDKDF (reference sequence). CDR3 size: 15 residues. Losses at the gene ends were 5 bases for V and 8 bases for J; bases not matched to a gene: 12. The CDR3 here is CATSPQYVAGDEQFF. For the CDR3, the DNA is TGTGCCACCAGCCCACAATATGTAGCGGGCGATGAGCAGTTCTTC.